This T cell receptor beta chain was recovered during a study of blood T cell repertoires in COVID-19. Turning to the study itself: Sites across the United States, Italy and Spain contributed samples from acute and convalescent COVID-19. In each case, the material was cDNA or gDNA derived from T cells, B-cell-depleted T cells, or PBMCs.

V lost 7 bases, J lost 0 bases, and 10 bases lay in between. Germline loops: CDR1 MRHNA, CDR2 SNTAGT. The CDR3 runs 14 residues. Authors' methods: Reference gene primer amplification gave estimated nucleated cell counts. Profiled with immunoSEQ multiplex PCR; TCRdb holds only in-frame clones, not every one. V and J calls and clone size are as listed in that table; D and trimming were resolved from the DNA. Among 100,000 to 150,000 clones, around 63% were seen once, and the ten largest hold about 2.2%. The source of this sequence is an older woman with acute or convalescent COVID-19. Sequenced sample: peripheral blood. The rearrangement uses TRBV6-4 and TRBJ2-1; a possible D gene is TRBD2 (5 bases). CDR3 amino acids: CASKRGSSYNEQFF. As DNA, the CDR3 is TGTGCCAGCAAAAGAGGGAGCTCCTACAATGAGCAGTTCTTC.